This T cell receptor beta chain was found in a study of blood T cells in healthy people across ages. Per individual sample, total RNA of at least 5.5 micrograms was extracted. In this sample, this clonotype turned up once. As yet, its antigen is unknown. Whole-study findings and limits: The study lacked donor CMV status, which possibly confounded expanded clonotype changes. TCR beta diversity, measured per million T cells, fell in a roughly linear way with age. Long-lived donors exceeded aged donors in naive CD4+ cells and diversity.

Next came a second PCR, run for about 6 to 11 cycles, which used a sample-barcoded 5' primer along with a J-beta primer mix. TCRdb recomputed calls from the 5' RACE reads with MiXCR, one row per CDR3 protein. The table records about 970,000 distinct CDR3 sequences, 51% of them present only once. The source of this sequence is a woman in her sixties or seventies in good health. Sequenced sample: blood.

CDR3 amino acids: CASSQLAGGTKNIQYF. DNA of the CDR3: TGCGCCAGCAGCCAACTAGCGGGAGGCACCAAAAACATTCAGTACTTC. The chain combines TRBV4-3 with TRBJ2-4, with 11 bases that match TRBD2. The length of the CDR3 is 16 residues. Germline V gene sequence: CDR1 LGHNA, CDR2 YSLEER. Losses at the gene ends were 2 bases for V and 2 bases for J; bases not matched to a gene: 2.